This TCR beta chain was captured by sequencing in a study of blood T cell repertoires in COVID-19. At the level of the study: Acute-phase and convalescent COVID-19 samples originated in the United States, Italy and Spain. PBMCs, B-cell-depleted T cells, or T cells were the source of the cDNA or gDNA that made up the material.

How the authors handled the data: Reference gene primer amplification in the assay estimated nucleated cell counts. Produced via immunoSEQ multiplex PCR; TCRdb's table is partial and in-frame only. The V and J calls and clone size are taken from that table; D and trimming were inferred from the DNA. Seen here are 350,000 to 400,000 clones, around 89% observed once, and the top ten hold 6.5%. Per germline, CDR1 MGHRA and CDR2 YSYEKL. The V gene end was trimmed by 1 base and the J gene end by 3 bases; junction bases not matched to a gene: 6. The CDR3 runs 15 residues. The specimen sequenced was peripheral blood. The chain is built from TRBV4-1 and TRBJ2-7; 7 nucleotides line up with TRBD2. The source is a young man with active or convalescent COVID-19. CDR3 in amino acids: CASSQGFAGDYEQYF. CDR3 sequence (DNA): TGCGCCAGCAGCCAAGGTTTTGCGGGAGACTACGAGCAGTACTTC.